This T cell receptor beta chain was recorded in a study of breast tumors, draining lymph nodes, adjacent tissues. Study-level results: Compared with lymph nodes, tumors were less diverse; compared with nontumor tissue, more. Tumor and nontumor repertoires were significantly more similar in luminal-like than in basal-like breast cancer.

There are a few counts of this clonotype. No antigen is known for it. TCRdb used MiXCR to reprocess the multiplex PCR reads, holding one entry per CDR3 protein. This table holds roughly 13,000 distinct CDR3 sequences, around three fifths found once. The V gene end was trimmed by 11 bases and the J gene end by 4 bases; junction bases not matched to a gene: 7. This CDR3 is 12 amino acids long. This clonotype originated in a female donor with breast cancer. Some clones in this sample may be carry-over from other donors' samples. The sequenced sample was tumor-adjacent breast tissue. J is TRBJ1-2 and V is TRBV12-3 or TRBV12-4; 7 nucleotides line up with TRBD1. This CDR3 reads CACTGEGYGYTF. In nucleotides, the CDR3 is TGTGCCTGCACAGGGGAAGGCTATGGCTACACCTTC.